These 23 T cell receptor beta chains share one sample of origin, sequenced in a study of CD8+ T cells in alopecia areata (dated by TCRdb to 2016 to 2018). The label giving this sample's time point can be read as: baseline before oral tofacitinib. The library was obtained by the immunoSEQ multiplex PCR assay. RNA was extracted from all samples and reverse transcribed into cDNA as template for TCR sequencing. Held by TCRdb, this immuneACCESS table contains in-frame sequences only and omits some clones. Under half of the omission traces to an unresolved V gene where checked; the cause of the rest is unknown. The sample includes approximately 59,000 clones, with roughly half observed a single time. The top ten hold approximately 17% of the sample. This specimen consisted of CD8+ T cells sorted from blood, obtained at week 0. These receptors came from a human donor with alopecia areata.

The chain uses TRBV25-1 and TRBJ2-5; tentative D call: TRBD1 (6 bases). Trimming pared 4 bases from V and 1 base from J, leaving 16 bases between. CDR1 and CDR2 from the germline V gene are MGHDK and SYGVNS. The CDR3 runs 16 residues. The CDR3 nucleotides are TGTGCCAGCAGTGTTACAGGGCTGCGGGCCCAAGAGACCCAGTACTTC. Translation gives CASSVTGLRAQETQYF.

This chain connects TRBV5-1 to TRBJ1-1; 7 bases align to TRBD1. The CDR3 is 13 amino acids. V shed 4 bases, J shed 5 bases, and the junction held 5 bases outside the gene matches. The germline V gene has CDR1 SGHRS and CDR2 YFSETQ. CDR3 sequence reads: CASSANRGTEAFF. The CDR3 nucleotides read TGCGCCAGCAGCGCAAACAGGGGAACTGAAGCTTTCTTT.

This clone turned up a few times. The chain employs TRBV4-3 and TRBJ2-3, with a possible D match to TRBD1 (5 bases). V was shortened by 1 base and J by 5 bases, with 7 bases between the two germline ends. CDR1 is LGHNA and CDR2 is YSLEER in the germline V gene. The CDR3 contains 13 residues. The CDR3 sequence: CASSQGQRDTQYF. CDR3 DNA: TGCGCCAGCAGCCAAGGACAGAGAGATACGCAGTATTTT.

The J gene is TRBJ2-2, the V gene TRBV23-1; 10 bases agree with TRBD2. TRBV23-1 is an open reading frame whose function is uncertain. J was trimmed by 0 bases and V by 5 bases; bases with no gene match: 3. This CDR3 contains 16 residues. This CDR3 is CASSSSGRANTGELFF. The CDR3, as DNA: TGCGCCAGCAGTTCCAGCGGGAGGGCGAACACCGGGGAGCTGTTTTTT.

The gene calls are TRBV29-1 and TRBJ2-1; the D gene is possibly TRBD1 (6 bases). Deletions cut 8 bases from V and 7 bases from J, with 12 bases between. Looked up from germline, CDR1 is SQVTM and CDR2 is ANQGSEA. The CDR3 contains 11 residues. The CDR3 region has the DNA TGCAGCCTGGGGGCGGTGAATGAGCAGTTCTTC. Residues: CSLGAVNEQFF.

Only a few counts were recorded for this clone. The chain combines TRBV7-9 with TRBJ2-6; unclear D gene. V lost 7 bases, J lost 4 bases, and 17 bases lay in between. The CDR3 totals 16 residues. The germline CDR1 and CDR2 sequences are SEHNR and FQNEAQ (reference sequence). In DNA, the CDR3 is TGTGCCAGCACCCAGGACGCCTCCCCCGGGGCCAACGTCCTGACTTTC. It codes for CASTQDASPGANVLTF.

This clone was found a few times. The chain carries TRBV9 and TRBJ2-7; 7 bases fit TRBD1. Losses at the gene ends were 2 bases for V and 7 bases for J; bases not matched to a gene: 12. Germline-derived CDR1 and CDR2 are SGDLS and YYNGEE. There are 15 residues in the CDR3. Here the CDR3 DNA reads TGTGCCAGCAGCGTGACCGACAGGGTGCCGTGGGAGCAGTACTTC. Translated: CASSVTDRVPWEQYF.

The V and J genes are TRBV25-1 and TRBJ1-5, with 7 bases identical to TRBD1. Germline lookup yields CDR1 MGHDK and CDR2 SYGVNS. Trimming at V came to 6 bases and at J to 6 bases, leaving 5 bases not matched to a gene. The CDR3 length is 13 residues. The CDR3 loop is CASSPGGTQPQHF. The CDR3 nucleotides read TGTGCCAGCAGCCCAGGGGGGACTCAGCCCCAGCATTTT.

This chain uses TRBV29-1 with TRBJ1-2, with 10 bases aligning to TRBD1. This CDR3 contains 12 residues. Germline assignment: CDR1 SQVTM and CDR2 ANQGSEA. With 7 bases clipped from V and 7 bases from J, the junction kept 6 bases outside the gene matches. This CDR3 reads CSANDRGLGYTF. For the CDR3, the DNA is TGCAGCGCCAACGACAGGGGGCTTGGCTACACCTTC.

The genes are TRBV25-1 and TRBJ2-2; a weak D match, TRBD1 (6 bases). The CDR3 sequence is 15 residues long. Trimming removed 6 bases at V and 4 bases at J, with 15 bases between. CDR1 and CDR2 (germline): MGHDK, SYGVNS. CDR3 in amino acids: CASSLQGPLTGELFF. The CDR3 coding sequence is TGTGCCAGCAGCCTCCAGGGGCCGCTCACCGGGGAGCTGTTTTTT.

In DNA, the CDR3 is TGTGCCAGCAGCGCAACAGTCCACGAGATCGACTATGGCTACACCTTC. Translation: CASSATVHEIDYGYTF. V is TRBV9 and J is TRBJ1-2; no firm D call. Trimming removed 3 bases at V and 3 bases at J, with 18 bases between. Looked up from germline, CDR1 is SGDLS and CDR2 is YYNGEE. The CDR3 runs to 16 residues.

This clone has a handful of counts. This rearrangement joins TRBV5-4 to TRBJ2-3; 9 bases match TRBD1. This CDR3 contains 16 residues. V gave up 1 base and J gave up 2 bases; unmatched junction bases: 5. Germline V gives CDR1 SGHNT, CDR2 YYREEE (reference sequence). CDR3 sequence (DNA): TGTGCCAGCAGCTTGCAATGGACAGGGGCCACAGATACGCAGTATTTT. It yields the protein CASSLQWTGATDTQYF. The full variable domain, rest sourced from reference TRBV5-4 and TRBJ2-3, is ETGVTQSPTHLIKTRGQQVTLRCSSQSGHNTVSWYQQALGQGPQFIFQYYREEENGRGNFPPRFSGLQFPNYSSELNVNALELDDSALYLCASSLQWTGATDTQYFGPGTRLTVL.

This clone was seen only a few times. The chain couples TRBV27 to TRBJ2-7; no firm D call. With 3 bases removed from V and 2 bases from J, the gap between germline ends came to 20 bases. The CDR3 is 17 amino acids. Per the germline V gene, CDR1 is MNHEY and CDR2 is SMNVEV (reference sequence). The CDR3 nucleotides are TGTGCCAGCAGTTTCACCGGAGACTTTACACGGGCCTACGAGCAGTACTTC. Translating it yields CASSFTGDFTRAYEQYF.

The genes are TRBV9 and TRBJ2-4; no clear D gene. This CDR3 is built from 13 residues. CDR1 is SGDLS and CDR2 is YYNGEE in the germline V gene. With 0 bases removed from V and 2 bases from J, the gap between germline ends came to 3 bases. This CDR3 reads CASSVEPKNIQYF. The CDR3 coding sequence is TGTGCCAGCAGCGTAGAACCCAAAAACATTCAGTACTTC.

The chain recombines TRBV29-1 with TRBJ2-2; 12 nucleotides match TRBD1. Germline V lookup: CDR1 SQVTM, CDR2 ANQGSEA. The CDR3 length is 15 residues. V lost 7 bases to trimming and J lost 6 bases; unmatched junction nucleotides: 9. The CDR3 nucleotides read TGCAGCGCCGGCCGGGACAGGGGGCGCGCCGGGGAGCTGTTTTTT. Protein: CSAGRDRGRAGELFF.

This sequence joins TRBV6-5 and TRBJ1-1; D gene ambiguous. In germline, CDR1 is MNHEY, CDR2 SVGAGI. The V and J ends lost 4 bases and 8 bases respectively, with 17 bases between them. The CDR3 is 14 amino acids. The CDR3 protein is CASSSEVYVAEAFF. The CDR3 DNA reads TGTGCCAGCAGTTCGGAGGTTTATGTTGCGGAAGCTTTCTTT.

This clone has only a few counts. The chain couples TRBV9 to TRBJ2-2, with 13 positions matching TRBD2. The trim removed 2 bases at V and 7 bases at J, leaving 5 bases unmatched. Germline V gene lookup returns CDR1 SGDLS and CDR2 YYNGEE. The CDR3 has 16 residues. This CDR3 is CASSVRTSGSGGELFF. The CDR3 nucleotides are TGTGCCAGCAGCGTGCGGACTAGCGGGAGTGGCGGGGAGCTGTTTTTT. Complete variable domain (other parts from reference TRBV9 and TRBJ2-2): DSGVTQTPKHLITATGQRVTLRCSPRSGDLSVYWYQQSLDQGLQFLIQYYNGEERAKGNILERFSAQQFPDLHSELNLSSLELGDSALYFCASSVRTSGSGGELFFGEGSRLTVL.

In this sample, this clone turned up a few times. V usage is TRBV29-1 and J usage is TRBJ2-1; 9 bases are a match to TRBD2. The germline CDR1 and CDR2 sequences are SQVTM and ANQGSEA. This CDR3 is built from 17 residues. Trimming at V came to 6 bases and at J to 0 bases, leaving 12 bases not matched to a gene. CDR3 DNA: TGCAGCGTCCGTCCGCCCCTAGCGGGATACTCCTACAATGAGCAGTTCTTC. The encoded protein is CSVRPPLAGYSYNEQFF.

In this sample, this clone turned up once. The genes are TRBV27 and TRBJ2-3; D remains unclear. The CDR3 extends over 12 amino acids. Germline CDR1 MNHEY, CDR2 SMNVEV (reference sequence). The V end was cut by 3 bases, the J end by 4 bases, with 5 bases between. The CDR3 loop reads CASSLGPDTQYF. The CDR3 coding sequence is TGTGCCAGCAGTTTGGGCCCAGATACGCAGTATTTT.

The chain has TRBV25-1 and TRBJ2-3; weak D call: TRBD2 (6 bases). Germline CDR1 MGHDK, CDR2 SYGVNS. Trimming took off 3 bases at V and 2 bases at J, with 12 bases between the two ends. The CDR3 runs 15 residues. The DNA of the CDR3 is TGTGCCAGCAGTGACCGAGCGGGCGCCACAGATACGCAGTATTTT. The encoded protein is CASSDRAGATDTQYF.

The chain combines TRBV2 with TRBJ2-3; D not resolved. This CDR3 is built from 12 residues. CDR1 SNHLY and CDR2 FYNNEI come from the germline V gene. V gave up 3 bases and J gave up 4 bases, with 5 bases separating them. The CDR3: CASSDSADTQYF. The CDR3 nucleotides are TGTGCCAGCAGTGACTCCGCAGATACGCAGTATTTT.

This rearrangement joins TRBV4-1 to TRBJ2-5; D remains unclear. The germline V gene has CDR1 MGHRA and CDR2 YSYEKL. The germline V and J ends were trimmed by 4 bases and 5 bases, with 11 bases remaining between them. This CDR3 is built from 13 residues. The CDR3 loop reads CASSLTVGETQYF. For the CDR3, the DNA is TGCGCCAGCAGCCTGACTGTGGGGGAGACCCAGTACTTC.

The rearrangement uses TRBV29-1 and TRBJ2-1; D is tentatively TRBD1 or TRBD2 (6 bases each). This CDR3 region has 13 residues. Trimming shortened V by 7 bases and J by 3 bases, and 13 bases separated the two germline ends. Per germline, CDR1 SQVTM and CDR2 ANQGSEA. The CDR3 DNA reads as TGCAGCGCCGAACAGGGAGGCTACAATGAGCAGTTCTTC. Translated: CSAEQGGYNEQFF.